Included here is one TCR beta chain sequence, with context. This sample was taken from a study of metastatic and nonmetastatic thyroid tumors. MiXCR reprocessed the PCR reads for TCRdb. This table holds about 35,000 clones, over 25% found once. Germline assignment: CDR1 MNHNS and CDR2 SASEGT. This CDR3 is 13 amino acids long. With 3 bases removed from V and 11 bases from J, the gap between germline ends came to 16 bases. Patients were all untreated before their thyroid surgery. The V and J genes are TRBV6-1 and TRBJ1-1; D is unresolved. The source is a female donor with papillary thyroid cancer or a benign thyroid nodule (not recorded which). Some clones in this sample may be carry-over from other donors' samples. Material for sequencing was blood. The CDR3: CASSDYAESGAFF. DNA of the CDR3: TGTGCCAGCAGTGATTATGCGGAAAGTGGGGCTTTCTTT.